What follows are 2 T cell receptor beta chains derived from one specimen sequenced in a study of neurological immune-mediated disorders. TCRdb fed the 5' RACE reads into MiXCR, producing one record per CDR3 protein. The data hold 9,500 to 12,000 distinct CDR3 sequences, with 20% to 25% observed a single time. Source material: CD8+ T cells from blood. Receptors were obtained from a woman aged 60-70 years with HTLV-1-associated myelopathy (HAM/TSP).

By frequency in the sample, this clonotype is medium-sized (0.01 to 0.1%). The chain combines TRBV7-9 with TRBJ1-1, with D unresolved. The V end was cut by 5 bases, the J end by 0 bases, with 13 bases between. Looked up from germline, CDR1 is SEHNR and CDR2 is FQNEAQ (reference sequence). CDR3 length equals 15 residues. For the CDR3, the DNA is TGTGCCAGCAGCCGAGTTAACTACATGAACACTGAAGCTTTCTTT. Translation gives CASSRVNYMNTEAFF.

This clonotype has ten or more counts. The V gene is TRBV29-1, the J gene TRBJ2-7; D unresolved. The V gene's germline CDR1 is SQVTM and CDR2 ANQGSEA. The V end was cut by 4 bases, the J end by 0 bases, with 10 bases between. CDR3 size: 13 residues. The CDR3 sequence is CSVVGGSSYEQYF. In DNA, the CDR3 is TGCAGCGTTGTAGGCGGCAGCTCCTACGAGCAGTACTTC.